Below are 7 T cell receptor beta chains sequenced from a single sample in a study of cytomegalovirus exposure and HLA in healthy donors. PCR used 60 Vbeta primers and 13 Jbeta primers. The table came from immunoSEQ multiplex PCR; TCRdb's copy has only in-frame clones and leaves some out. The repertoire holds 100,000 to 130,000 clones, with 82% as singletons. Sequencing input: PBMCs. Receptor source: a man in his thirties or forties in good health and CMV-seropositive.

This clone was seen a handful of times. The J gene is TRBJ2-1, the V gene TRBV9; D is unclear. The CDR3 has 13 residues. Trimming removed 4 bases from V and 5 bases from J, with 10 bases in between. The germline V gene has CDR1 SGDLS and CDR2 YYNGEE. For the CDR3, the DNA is TGTGCCAGCAGCCCTCCGCGGAACAATGAGCAGTTCTTC. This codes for CASSPPRNNEQFF.

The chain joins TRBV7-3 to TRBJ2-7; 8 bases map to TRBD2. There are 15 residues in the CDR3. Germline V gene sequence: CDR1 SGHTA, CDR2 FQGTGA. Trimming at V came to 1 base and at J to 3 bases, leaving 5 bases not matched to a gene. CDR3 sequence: CASSLRSGGVYEQYF. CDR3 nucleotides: TGTGCCAGCAGCTTAAGAAGCGGGGGCGTCTACGAGCAGTACTTC.

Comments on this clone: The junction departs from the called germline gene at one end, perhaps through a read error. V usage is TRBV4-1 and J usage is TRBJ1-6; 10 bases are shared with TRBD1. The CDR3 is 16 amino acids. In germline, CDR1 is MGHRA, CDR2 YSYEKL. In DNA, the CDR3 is TGCGCCAGCAGCCAAGTGGGCAGGGACAGGGGTTCACGCCTCCACTTT. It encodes CASSQVGRDRGSRLHF.

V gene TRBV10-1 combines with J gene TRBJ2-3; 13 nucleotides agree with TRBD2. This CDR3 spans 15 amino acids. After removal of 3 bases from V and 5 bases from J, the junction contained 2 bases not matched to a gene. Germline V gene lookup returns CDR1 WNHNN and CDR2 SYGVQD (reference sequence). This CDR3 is CASSDWTSGGDTQYF. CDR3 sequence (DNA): TGCGCCAGCAGTGATTGGACTAGCGGGGGAGATACGCAGTATTTT.

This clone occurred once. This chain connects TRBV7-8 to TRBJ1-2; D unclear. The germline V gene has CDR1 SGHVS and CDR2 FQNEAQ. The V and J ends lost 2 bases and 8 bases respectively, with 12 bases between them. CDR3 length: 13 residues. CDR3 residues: CASSLPGVRGYTF. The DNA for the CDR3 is TGTGCCAGCAGCTTACCCGGGGTCCGGGGCTACACCTTC.

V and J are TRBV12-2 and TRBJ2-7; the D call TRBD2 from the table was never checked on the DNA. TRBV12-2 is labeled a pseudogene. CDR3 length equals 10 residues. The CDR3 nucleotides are TGTGCAAGTCCCCCTGAGGAGCAGTACTTC. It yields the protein CASPPEEQYF.

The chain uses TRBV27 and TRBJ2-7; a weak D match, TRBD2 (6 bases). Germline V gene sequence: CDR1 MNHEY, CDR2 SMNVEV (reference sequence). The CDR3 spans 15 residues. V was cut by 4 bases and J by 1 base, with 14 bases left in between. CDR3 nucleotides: TGTGCCAGCAGTTCCCCGGGACTTGCTTCCTACGAGCAGTACTTC. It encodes CASSSPGLASYEQYF.